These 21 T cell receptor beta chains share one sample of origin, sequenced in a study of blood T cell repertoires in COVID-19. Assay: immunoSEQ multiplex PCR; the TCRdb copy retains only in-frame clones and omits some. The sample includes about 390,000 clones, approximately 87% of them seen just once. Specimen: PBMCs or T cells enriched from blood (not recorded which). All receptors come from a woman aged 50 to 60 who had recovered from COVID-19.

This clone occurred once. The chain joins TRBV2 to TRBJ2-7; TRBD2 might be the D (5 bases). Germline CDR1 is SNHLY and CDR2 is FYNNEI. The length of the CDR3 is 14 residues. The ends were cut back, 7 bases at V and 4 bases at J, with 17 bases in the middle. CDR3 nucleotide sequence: TGTGCCAGCACCCCAAGCGCTACTAGATACGAGCAGTACTTC. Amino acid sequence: CASTPSATRYEQYF. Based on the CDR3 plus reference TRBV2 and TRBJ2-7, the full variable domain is EPEVTQTPSHQVTQMGQEVILRCVPISNHLYFYWYRQILGQKVEFLVSFYNNEISEKSEIFDDQFSVERPDGSNFTLKIRSTKLEDSAMYFCASTPSATRYEQYFGPGTRLTVT.

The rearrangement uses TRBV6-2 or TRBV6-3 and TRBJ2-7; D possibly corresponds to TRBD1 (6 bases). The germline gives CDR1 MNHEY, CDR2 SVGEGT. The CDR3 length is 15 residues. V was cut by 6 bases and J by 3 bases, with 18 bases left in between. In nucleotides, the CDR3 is TGTGCCAGCAGCCCACACCAACAGGGAATCTACGAGCAGTACTTC. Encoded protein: CASSPHQQGIYEQYF.

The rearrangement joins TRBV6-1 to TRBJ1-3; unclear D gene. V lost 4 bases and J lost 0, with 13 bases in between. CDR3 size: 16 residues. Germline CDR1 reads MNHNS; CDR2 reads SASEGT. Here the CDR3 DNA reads TGTGCCAGCAGTGCCGTGGAGCTCGGCTCTGGAAACACCATATATTTT. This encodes CASSAVELGSGNTIYF.

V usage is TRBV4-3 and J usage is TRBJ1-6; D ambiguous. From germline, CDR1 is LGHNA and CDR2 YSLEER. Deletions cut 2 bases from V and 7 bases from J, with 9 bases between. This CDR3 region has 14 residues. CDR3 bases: TGCGCCAGCAGCCAAAGCGCTGGAAATTCACCCCTCCACTTT. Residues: CASSQSAGNSPLHF.

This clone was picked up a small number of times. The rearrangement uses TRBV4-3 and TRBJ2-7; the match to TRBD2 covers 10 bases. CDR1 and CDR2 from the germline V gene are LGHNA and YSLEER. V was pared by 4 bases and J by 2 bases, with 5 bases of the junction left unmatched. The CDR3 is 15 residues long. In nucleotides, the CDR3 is TGCGCCAGCAGCCCTATAGCGGGGGGCGCCTACGAGCAGTACTTC. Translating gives CASSPIAGGAYEQYF.

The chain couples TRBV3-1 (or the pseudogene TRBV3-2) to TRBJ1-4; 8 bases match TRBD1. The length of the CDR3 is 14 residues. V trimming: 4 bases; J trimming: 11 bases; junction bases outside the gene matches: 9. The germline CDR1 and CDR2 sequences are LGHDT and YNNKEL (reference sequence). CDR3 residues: CASSPSTGVAKLFF. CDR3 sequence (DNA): TGTGCCAGCAGCCCTTCGACAGGGGTCGCTAAACTGTTTTTT.

CDR3 amino acids: CASSLERQGASGYTF. CDR3 in DNA: TGTGCCAGCAGCTTAGAGCGGCAGGGGGCGAGTGGCTACACCTTC. The chain combines TRBV13 with TRBJ1-2; 8 bases fit TRBD1. The CDR3 covers 15 residues. From germline, CDR1 is PRHDT and CDR2 FYEKMQ (reference sequence). V shed 1 base and J 7 bases; nucleotides not matched to a gene: 8.

CDR3: CAITGPSSYNEQFF. Written as DNA, the CDR3 is TGTGCCATCACAGGGCCAAGCTCCTACAATGAGCAGTTCTTC. The rearrangement uses TRBV10-3 and TRBJ2-1; weak D call: TRBD1 (5 bases). Germline V gives CDR1 ENHRY, CDR2 SYGVKD. V gave up 7 bases and J gave up 0 bases, with 10 bases separating them. CDR3 length: 14 amino acids.

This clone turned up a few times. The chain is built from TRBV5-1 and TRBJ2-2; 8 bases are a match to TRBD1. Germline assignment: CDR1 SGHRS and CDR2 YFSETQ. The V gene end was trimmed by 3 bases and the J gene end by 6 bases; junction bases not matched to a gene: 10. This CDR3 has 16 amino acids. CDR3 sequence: CASSSGQGQVAGELFF. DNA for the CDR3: TGCGCCAGCAGCTCTGGACAGGGTCAAGTCGCCGGGGAGCTGTTTTTT.

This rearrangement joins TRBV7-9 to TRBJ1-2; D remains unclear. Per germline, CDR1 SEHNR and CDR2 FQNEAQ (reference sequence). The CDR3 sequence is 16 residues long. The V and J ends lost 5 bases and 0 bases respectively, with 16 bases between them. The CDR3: CASSPVLAGSNYGYTF. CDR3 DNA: TGTGCCAGCAGCCCAGTACTAGCAGGATCTAACTATGGCTACACCTTC.

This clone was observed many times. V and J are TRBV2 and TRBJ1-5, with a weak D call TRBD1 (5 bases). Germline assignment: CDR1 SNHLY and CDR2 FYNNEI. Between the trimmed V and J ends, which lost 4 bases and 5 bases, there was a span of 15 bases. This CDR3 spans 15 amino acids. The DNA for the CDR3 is TGTGCCAGCAGTGGTCGGGGGGGAAGTTATCAGCCCCAGCATTTT. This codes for CASSGRGGSYQPQHF. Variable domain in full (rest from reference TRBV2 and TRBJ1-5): EPEVTQTPSHQVTQMGQEVILRCVPISNHLYFYWYRQILGQKVEFLVSFYNNEISEKSEIFDDQFSVERPDGSNFTLKIRSTKLEDSAMYFCASSGRGGSYQPQHFGDGTRLSIL.

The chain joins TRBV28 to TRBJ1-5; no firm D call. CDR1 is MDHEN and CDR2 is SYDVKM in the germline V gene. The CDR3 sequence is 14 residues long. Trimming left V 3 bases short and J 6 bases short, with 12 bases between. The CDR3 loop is CASSFESHGQPQHF. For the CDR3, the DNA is TGTGCCAGCAGTTTCGAGTCTCACGGTCAGCCCCAGCATTTT.

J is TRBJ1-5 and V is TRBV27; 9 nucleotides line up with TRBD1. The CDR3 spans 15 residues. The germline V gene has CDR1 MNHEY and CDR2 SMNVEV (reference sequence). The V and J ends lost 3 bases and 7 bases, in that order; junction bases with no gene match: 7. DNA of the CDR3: TGTGCCAGCAGTTTGTATCGGGACAGGGACCAGCCCCAGCATTTT. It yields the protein CASSLYRDRDQPQHF.

CDR3 nucleotides: TGTGCCAGCAGCCACCCAGGAGAGCAGTACTTC. Translation gives CASSHPGEQYF. The chain couples TRBV11-2 to TRBJ2-7; D gene uncertain. CDR3 length: 11 amino acids. The V end lost 5 bases, the J end lost 7 bases, and 9 bases lay between the germline ends. Per germline, CDR1 SGHAT and CDR2 FQNNGV.

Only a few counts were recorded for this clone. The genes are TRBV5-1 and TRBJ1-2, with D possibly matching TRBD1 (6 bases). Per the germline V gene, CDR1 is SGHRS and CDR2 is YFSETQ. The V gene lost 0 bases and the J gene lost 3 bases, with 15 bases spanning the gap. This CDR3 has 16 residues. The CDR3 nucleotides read TGCGCCAGCAGCTTGGGCCTTGGGGGCATGGACTATGGCTACACCTTC. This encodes CASSLGLGGMDYGYTF.

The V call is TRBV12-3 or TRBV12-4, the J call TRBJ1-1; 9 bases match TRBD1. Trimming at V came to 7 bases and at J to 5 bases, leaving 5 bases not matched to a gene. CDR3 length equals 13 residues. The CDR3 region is CASTQDRGTEAFF. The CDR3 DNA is TGTGCCAGCACCCAGGACAGGGGAACTGAAGCTTTCTTT.

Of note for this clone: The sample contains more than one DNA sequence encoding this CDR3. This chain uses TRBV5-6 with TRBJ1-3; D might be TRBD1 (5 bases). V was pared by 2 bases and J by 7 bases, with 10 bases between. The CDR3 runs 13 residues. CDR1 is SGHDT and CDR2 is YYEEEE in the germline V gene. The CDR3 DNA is TGTGCCAGCAGCTTCTCCGGGGGGAACACCATATATTTT. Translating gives CASSFSGGNTIYF.

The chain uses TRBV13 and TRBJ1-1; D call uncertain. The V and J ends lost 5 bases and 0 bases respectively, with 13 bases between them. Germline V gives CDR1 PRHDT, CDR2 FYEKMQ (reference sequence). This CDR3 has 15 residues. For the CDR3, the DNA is TGTGCCAGCAGCACTCGACAAAGCTTGAACACTGAAGCTTTCTTT. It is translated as CASSTRQSLNTEAFF.

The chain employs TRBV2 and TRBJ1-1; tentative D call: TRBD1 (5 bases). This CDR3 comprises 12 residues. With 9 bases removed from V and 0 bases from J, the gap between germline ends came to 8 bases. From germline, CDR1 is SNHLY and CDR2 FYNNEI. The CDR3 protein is CASQGMNTEAFF. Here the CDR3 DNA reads TGTGCCAGTCAGGGCATGAACACTGAAGCTTTCTTT.

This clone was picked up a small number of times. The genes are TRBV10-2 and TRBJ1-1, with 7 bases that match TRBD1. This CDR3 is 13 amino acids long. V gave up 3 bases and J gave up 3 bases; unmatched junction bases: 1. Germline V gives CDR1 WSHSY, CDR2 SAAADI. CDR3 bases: TGCGCCAGCAGTGATACAGGGGACACTGAAGCTTTCTTT. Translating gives CASSDTGDTEAFF.

CDR3: CASSLSDTWSSYNEQFF. Written as DNA, the CDR3 is TGTGCCAGCAGTTTATCCGATACCTGGAGCTCCTACAATGAGCAGTTCTTC. This rearrangement joins TRBV27 to TRBJ2-1; D uncertain. Per the germline V gene, CDR1 is MNHEY and CDR2 is SMNVEV (reference sequence). Between the trimmed V and J ends, which lost 0 bases and 0 bases, there was a span of 12 bases. This CDR3 is 17 amino acids long.